Listed below are T cell receptor beta chains from one sample, sequenced in a study of T cell repertoires in cytomegalovirus infection. TCRdb fed the reads into MiXCR, producing one record per CDR3 protein. The table has over 250,000 distinct CDR3 sequences, 25% seen once. Sequencing input: PBMCs. The origin of the receptors is a human donor in good health (CMV status not recorded). Some clones in this sample may be carry-over from other donors' samples. The CDR3 runs from the conserved cysteine through the conserved F or W. Each record gives: J gene, clone size, D gene, V gene, CDR3 DNA, CDR3 protein. The D gene is left open where the match is weak. Size tells how often a clone was seen (once, few, many) or the class of an expanded clone, and some rows leave it out.

J gene: TRBJ2-1
clone size: many
D gene: TRBD2
V gene: TRBV7-2
CDR3 DNA: TGTGCCAGCAGCTCAGAATATAGCGGGAGTGATGAGCAGTTCTTC
CDR3 protein: CASSSEYSGSDEQFF

J gene: TRBJ2-7
clone size: many
D gene: NA
V gene: TRBV7-2
CDR3 DNA: TGTGCCAGCACCCCCGGGGTGGGACGGTACGAGCAGTACTTC
CDR3 protein: CASTPGVGRYEQYF

J gene: TRBJ1-1
clone size: many
D gene: NA
V gene: TRBV6-5
CDR3 DNA: TGTGCCAGCAGTTTACGACAATTAATAAACACTGAAGCTTTCTTT
CDR3 protein: CASSLRQLINTEAFF

J gene: TRBJ2-7
clone size: NA
D gene: NA
V gene: TRBV28
CDR3 DNA: TGTGCCAGCAGTTTACATGGTAGCTCCTACGAGCAGTACTTC
CDR3 protein: CASSLHGSSYEQYF

J gene: TRBJ1-2
clone size: NA
D gene: NA
V gene: TRBV7-2
CDR3 DNA: TGTGCCAGCAGCTTAGACGGGGGGCCCTATGGCTACACCTTC
CDR3 protein: CASSLDGGPYGYTF

J gene: TRBJ2-2
clone size: NA
D gene: NA
V gene: TRBV30
CDR3 DNA: TGTGCCCGCCAAAGAGGGACCGGGGAGCTGTTTTTT
CDR3 protein: CARQRGTGELFF

J gene: TRBJ1-1
clone size: few
D gene: TRBD1
V gene: TRBV4-1
CDR3 DNA: TGCGCCAGCAGCCAGGTACAGGGGAGCTCTGAAGCTTTCTTT
CDR3 protein: CASSQVQGSSEAFF

J gene: TRBJ2-2
clone size: few
D gene: TRBD1
V gene: TRBV5-4
CDR3 DNA: TGTGCCAGCAGCGGTGGGACAGGGGCAATCAACGGGGAGCTGTTTTTT
CDR3 protein: CASSGGTGAINGELFF

J gene: TRBJ2-5
clone size: many
D gene: NA
V gene: TRBV7-2
CDR3 DNA: TGTGCCAGCAGCTCTAATAGACCGGGACGGCCCCAAGAGACCCAGTACTTC
CDR3 protein: CASSSNRPGRPQETQYF

J gene: TRBJ1-2
clone size: few
D gene: NA
V gene: TRBV28
CDR3 DNA: TGTGCCAGCACGGCAGGGAGGAATTCCTATGGCTACACCTTC
CDR3 protein: CASTAGRNSYGYTF

J gene: TRBJ2-4
clone size: few
D gene: NA
V gene: TRBV2
CDR3 DNA: TGTGCCAGCAGTGACGTTCCCCAACTAGCCAAAAACATTCAGTACTTC
CDR3 protein: CASSDVPQLAKNIQYF

J gene: TRBJ2-3
clone size: few
D gene: NA
V gene: TRBV18
CDR3 DNA: TGTGCCAGCTCACCCCTAAACACAGATACGCAGTATTTT
CDR3 protein: CASSPLNTDTQYF

J gene: TRBJ1-1
clone size: NA
D gene: NA
V gene: TRBV14
CDR3 DNA: TGTGCCAGCAGCCCTTCTAACGCTGAAGCTTTCTTT
CDR3 protein: CASSPSNAEAFF

J gene: TRBJ2-7
clone size: many
D gene: NA
V gene: TRBV7-9
CDR3 DNA: TGTGCCAGCAGCTCGGACGGAGGTTACGAGCAGTACTTC
CDR3 protein: CASSSDGGYEQYF

J gene: TRBJ2-3
clone size: few
D gene: NA
V gene: TRBV7-6
CDR3 DNA: TGTGCCAGCAGCTTATTGGAAGCAGATACGCAGTATTTT
CDR3 protein: CASSLLEADTQYF

J gene: TRBJ1-2
clone size: NA
D gene: NA
V gene: TRBV7-2
CDR3 DNA: TGTGCCAGCAGCTTCCAGGGGTCTGGCTACACCTTC
CDR3 protein: CASSFQGSGYTF

J gene: TRBJ2-1
clone size: NA
D gene: NA
V gene: TRBV7-9
CDR3 DNA: TGTGCCAGCAGCTTAAACGCTGAGGGCGGCAATGAGCAGTTCTTC
CDR3 protein: CASSLNAEGGNEQFF

J gene: TRBJ2-3
clone size: few
D gene: NA
V gene: TRBV29-1
CDR3 DNA: TGCAGCGTTGGTGCAGTCCACAGAGGTACTAGCACAGATACGCAGTATTTT
CDR3 protein: CSVGAVHRGTSTDTQYF

J gene: TRBJ2-3
clone size: many
D gene: NA
V gene: TRBV11-2
CDR3 DNA: TGTGCCAGCAGCCGCAGCTCGAGGACAGATACGCAGTATTTT
CDR3 protein: CASSRSSRTDTQYF

J gene: TRBJ1-4
clone size: few
D gene: NA
V gene: TRBV7-8
CDR3 DNA: TGTGCCAGCAGCTTAGTCGGACCCAATGAAAAACTGTTTTTT
CDR3 protein: CASSLVGPNEKLFF

J gene: TRBJ2-3
clone size: few
D gene: TRBD1
V gene: TRBV20-1
CDR3 DNA: TGCAGTGTTCCGGACAGGGGGTGGAATACGCAGTATTTT
CDR3 protein: CSVPDRGWNTQYF

J gene: TRBJ2-1
clone size: NA
D gene: NA
V gene: TRBV20-1
CDR3 DNA: TGCAGTGCTAGTAGCCCGCGTGCGGGGATCTCCTACAATGAGCAGTTCTTC
CDR3 protein: CSASSPRAGISYNEQFF

J gene: TRBJ2-1
clone size: few
D gene: NA
V gene: TRBV7-2
CDR3 DNA: TGTGCCAGCAGCTTAGTGTCCAGCGGAGGGGTGGTTGAGCAGTTCTTC
CDR3 protein: CASSLVSSGGVVEQFF